This T cell receptor (beta chain) was documented in a study of CD4 T cells in relation to SARS-CoV-2 and coronaviruses. The CDR3 is 15 residues long. Trimming stripped 0 bases from V and 7 bases from J, with 11 bases between. Germline CDR1 reads SGHRS; CDR2 reads YFSETQ. On this clone: What it binds is not known.

Before the COVID-19 pandemic, during about 2010-2018, CD4+ T cells were taken from unexposed donors. CD4+ T cells were isolated from the cells after around 9 days of culture. As cell numbers allowed, unexposed-donor CD4+ T cells faced SARS-CoV-2 S/N and four cold-coronavirus spikes. PBMCs were plated at two million per well in IL-2-containing medium. TCRdb keeps only in-frame clones here, not all; method: immunoSEQ multiplex PCR. This table holds about 21,000 clones, around 78% found once. The chain uses TRBV5-1 and TRBJ1-6; possible D gene TRBD1, 5 bases. The sequence came from a human donor in good health. Sequencing was performed on CD4+ T cells from PBMCs, cultured in vitro. CDR3 sequence reads: CASSLEPGPNSPLHF. In DNA, the CDR3 is TGCGCCAGCAGCTTGGAGCCGGGACCCAATTCACCCCTCCACTTT.